A single sample gave rise to the 22 T cell receptor beta chains below, sequenced in a study of T-cell memory formation after mild COVID-19. Using its own MiXCR run on the 5' RACE reads, TCRdb lists one record per CDR3 protein. The sample has about 310,000 distinct CDR3 sequences, about a sixth seen once. Source material: PBMCs or a T cell subset sorted from them (not recorded which). The receptor set was obtained from a young man who had mild COVID-19 (a few samples of this study predate the infection). Cell type and time point are not known.

The chain recombines TRBV5-6 with TRBJ1-4, with D uncertain. The V and J ends lost 3 bases and 0 bases respectively, with 9 bases between them. CDR1 is SGHDT, CDR2 YYEEEE, per germline. The CDR3 length is 15 residues. This CDR3 is CASSSPKTTNEKLFF. For the CDR3, the DNA is TGTGCCAGCAGCTCGCCGAAGACAACTAATGAAAAACTGTTTTTT.

This clonotype appeared a few times. CDR3 DNA: TGCGCCAGCAGCCAAGACAACGGCCCTTACTCTGGAAACACCATATATTTT. Translation: CASSQDNGPYSGNTIYF. The chain couples TRBV4-1 to TRBJ1-3, with unresolved D. Trimming pared 0 bases from V and 0 bases from J, leaving 12 bases between. Germline-derived CDR1 and CDR2 are MGHRA and YSYEKL. The length of the CDR3 is 17 residues.

The rearrangement joins TRBV14 to TRBJ1-2; 7 bases match TRBD1. This CDR3 is built from 15 residues. Germline-derived CDR1 and CDR2 are SGHDN and FVKESK. The V gene end was trimmed by 0 bases and the J gene end by 8 bases; junction bases not matched to a gene: 9. The CDR3 DNA reads as TGTGCCAGCAGCCAAGAGGGACAGTACGACGGGGGCTACACCTTC. Amino acid sequence: CASSQEGQYDGGYTF.

This clonotype has more than one count but fewer than ten. The junction departs from germline at one end; a sequencing error may be responsible. The genes are TRBV2 and TRBJ2-1; D uncertain. The CDR3 is 12 amino acids. Per the germline V gene, CDR1 is SNHLY and CDR2 is FYNNEI. The CDR3 spells CASSAVGTPLVF. DNA of the CDR3: TGTGCCAGCAGTGCGGTGGGCACCCCCTTGGTCTTC.

The CDR3 region is CASSSYGGHTEAFF. The CDR3 coding sequence is TGTGCCAGCAGCTCATACGGGGGGCACACTGAAGCTTTCTTT. This chain uses TRBV7-9 with TRBJ1-1, with a weak D call TRBD1 (6 bases). There are 14 residues in the CDR3. The germline V gene encodes CDR1 SEHNR and CDR2 FQNEAQ (reference sequence). V gave up 4 bases and J gave up 3 bases, with 12 bases separating them.

This chain links TRBV3-1 with TRBJ2-3; D tentatively reads TRBD1 or TRBD2 (5 bases each). This CDR3 has 17 residues. V lost 1 base to trimming and J lost 4 bases, with 18 bases between them. Germline V gene data show CDR1 as LGHDT and CDR2 as YNNKEL (reference sequence). For the CDR3, the DNA is TGTGCCAGCAGCCAAGGACACCTATTTTGGGGGTCAGATACGCAGTATTTT. Amino acids: CASSQGHLFWGSDTQYF.

For this clonotype: One junction end disagrees with the germline gene, perhaps due to a read error. This chain uses TRBV7-7 with TRBJ2-1; D gene uncertain. The CDR3 length is 15 residues. Per the germline V gene, CDR1 is SSHAT and CDR2 is FNYEAQ (reference sequence). The CDR3 DNA is TGTGCTAGCAGCTTAGGATTCCAGGACTACAATGAGCAGTTCTTC. Its translation is CASSLGFQDYNEQFF.

The rearrangement joins TRBV6-5 to TRBJ1-5; D may be TRBD1 (5 bases). With 5 bases removed from V and 4 bases from J, the gap between germline ends came to 15 bases. This CDR3 comprises 15 residues. Germline lookup yields CDR1 MNHEY and CDR2 SVGAGI. The CDR3 coding sequence is TGTGCCAGCAGTGAAGGGGTGCTTGGGAATCAGCCCCAGCATTTT. Protein sequence: CASSEGVLGNQPQHF.

The table lists this clonotype with a few counts. This chain uses TRBV7-9 with TRBJ2-1; no clear D gene. The V and J ends lost 8 bases and 7 bases respectively, with 15 bases between them. Germline V gene data show CDR1 as SEHNR and CDR2 as FQNEAQ (reference sequence). There are 13 residues in the CDR3. In DNA form, the CDR3 reads TGTGCCAGCGACCGGCTAGAAAGGAATGAGCAGTTCTTC. It encodes CASDRLERNEQFF.

This clonotype showed up just a few times. The gene calls are TRBV5-6 and TRBJ2-7; 7 bases map to TRBD1. CDR3 length equals 12 residues. The germline CDR1 and CDR2 sequences are SGHDT and YYEEEE. Trimming removed 0 bases from V and 11 bases from J; junction bases left unmatched: 5. The CDR3: CASSLARGREYF. The CDR3 nucleotides are TGTGCCAGCAGCTTGGCGAGGGGGCGAGAGTACTTC.

This clonotype was detected a few times. The CDR3 loop reads CASSYSPRLAGGSTDTQYF. The DNA of the CDR3 is TGTGCCAGCAGTTACTCCCCCAGACTAGCGGGGGGTAGCACAGATACGCAGTATTTT. This chain connects TRBV6-6 to TRBJ2-3, with 13 positions matching TRBD2. CDR3 length: 19 residues. V lost 0 bases, J lost 0 bases, and 6 bases stayed unmatched. Germline V CDR1 and CDR2: MNHNY, SVGAGI (reference sequence).

The chain uses TRBV2 and TRBJ2-1, with D unclear. Trimming cost V 6 bases and J 9 bases, with 27 bases left between them. The CDR3 sequence is 17 residues long. The germline V gene encodes CDR1 SNHLY and CDR2 FYNNEI. CDR3 protein: CASSRAGVRSTYGEQFF. The DNA of the CDR3 is TGTGCCAGCAGCCGGGCAGGAGTACGCTCGACGTACGGTGAGCAGTTCTTC.

This chain joins TRBV27 and TRBJ2-1; the match to TRBD2 covers 8 bases. After removal of 1 base from V and 4 bases from J, the junction contained 6 bases not matched to a gene. Per the germline V gene, CDR1 is MNHEY and CDR2 is SMNVEV (reference sequence). CDR3 length: 16 residues. This chain's CDR3 is CASSLFLAGLYNEQFF. DNA of the CDR3: TGTGCCAGCAGTTTATTTCTAGCGGGCCTGTACAATGAGCAGTTCTTC.

V usage is TRBV5-1 and J usage is TRBJ1-2; 7 bases match TRBD1. The germline CDR1 and CDR2 sequences are SGHRS and YFSETQ. The CDR3 sequence is 16 residues long. The V segment lost 4 bases and the J segment 3 bases; nucleotides outside the gene matches: 12. CDR3 region: CASSLKQTGWDYGYTF. In DNA form, the CDR3 reads TGCGCCAGCAGCCTGAAACAGACAGGGTGGGACTATGGCTACACCTTC.

This chain connects TRBV7-2 to TRBJ2-5; the D gene is possibly TRBD2 (7 bases). Deletions cut 5 bases from V and 4 bases from J, with 17 bases between. Germline V gene sequence: CDR1 SGHTA, CDR2 FQGNSA. This CDR3 spans 15 amino acids. In nucleotides, the CDR3 is TGTGCCAGCAGCCCCAAAGGAAGGGGGGGAGAGACCCAGTACTTC. This translates into CASSPKGRGGETQYF.

The CDR3 bases are TGTGCCAGCACCCGTCCAGCACTCAGCGGGGGGGCCGGTGAGACCCAGTACTTC. Translation gives CASTRPALSGGAGETQYF. The rearrangement uses TRBV7-6 and TRBJ2-5; 10 positions agree with TRBD2. Unmatched junction bases numbered 19, after V lost 7 bases and J lost 5 bases. CDR1 and CDR2 (germline): SGHVS, FNYEAQ. The CDR3 spans 18 residues.

This clonotype was seen only a few times. This sequence joins TRBV12-3 or TRBV12-4 and TRBJ2-1, with D uncertain. V was clipped by 3 bases and J by 5 bases, with 14 bases between them. This CDR3 contains 15 residues. CDR3 amino acids: CASSLFASVDNEQFF. In nucleotides, the CDR3 is TGTGCCAGCAGTTTGTTCGCGTCAGTAGACAATGAGCAGTTCTTC.

The chain recombines TRBV7-3 with TRBJ2-1; D is possibly TRBD1 (5 bases). The CDR3 consists of 15 residues. Trimming took 6 bases from V and 1 from J, leaving 13 bases between them. Germline assignment: CDR1 SGHTA and CDR2 FQGTGA. The CDR3 protein is CASRNQGGSYNEQFF. CDR3 DNA sequence: TGTGCCAGCAGAAACCAGGGTGGGTCCTACAATGAGCAGTTCTTC.

The chain links TRBV6-5 to TRBJ1-6; maybe TRBD1 (5 bases). Trimming took 6 bases from V and 0 from J, leaving 6 bases between them. The CDR3 is 14 residues long. Germline V CDR1 and CDR2: MNHEY, SVGAGI. CDR3 DNA: TGTGCCAGCAGAGACAGCTCCTATAATTCACCCCTCCACTTT. This translates into CASRDSSYNSPLHF.

This clonotype occurred a few times. The chain combines TRBV12-3 or TRBV12-4 with TRBJ2-6, with D unclear. V was cut by 6 bases and J by 5 bases, with 5 bases left in between. The CDR3 spans 12 residues. CDR3 nucleotide sequence: TGTGCCAGCAGCCTCTGGGCCAACGTCCTGACTTTC. Translating gives CASSLWANVLTF.

The V and J genes are TRBV4-1 and TRBJ2-3; D not resolved. Germline assignment: CDR1 MGHRA and CDR2 YSYEKL. The CDR3 loop spans 16 amino acids. V was shortened by 6 bases and J by 1 base, with 17 bases between the two germline ends. CDR3 residues: CASRSSWQKGTDTQYF. CDR3 DNA: TGCGCCAGCAGATCAAGTTGGCAGAAGGGCACAGATACGCAGTATTTT.

This clonotype was counted only a few times. The chain uses TRBV21-1 and TRBJ1-5. TRBV21-1 is tagged as a pseudogene. The CDR3 length is 15 residues. The CDR3 DNA reads TGTGCCAGCAGCTGCGGCGTTTCAAGGAGGCAGCCCCAGCATTTT. This sequence encodes CASSCGVSRRQPQHF.